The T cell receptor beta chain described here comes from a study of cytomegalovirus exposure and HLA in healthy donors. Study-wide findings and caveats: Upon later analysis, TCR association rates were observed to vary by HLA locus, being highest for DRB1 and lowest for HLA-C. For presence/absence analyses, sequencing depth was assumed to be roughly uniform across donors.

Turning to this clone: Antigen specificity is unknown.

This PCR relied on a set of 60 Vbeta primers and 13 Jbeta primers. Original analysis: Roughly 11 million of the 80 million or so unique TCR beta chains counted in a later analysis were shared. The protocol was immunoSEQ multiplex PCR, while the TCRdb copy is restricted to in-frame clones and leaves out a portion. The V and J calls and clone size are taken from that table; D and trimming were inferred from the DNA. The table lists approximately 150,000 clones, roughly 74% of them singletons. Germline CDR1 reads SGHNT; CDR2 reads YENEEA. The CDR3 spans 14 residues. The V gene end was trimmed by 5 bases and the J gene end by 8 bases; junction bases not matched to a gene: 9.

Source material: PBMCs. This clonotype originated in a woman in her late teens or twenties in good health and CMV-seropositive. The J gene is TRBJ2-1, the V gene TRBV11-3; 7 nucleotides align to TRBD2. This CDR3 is CASSPMTSRHEQFF. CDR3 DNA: TGTGCCAGCAGCCCAATGACTAGCAGACATGAGCAGTTCTTC.